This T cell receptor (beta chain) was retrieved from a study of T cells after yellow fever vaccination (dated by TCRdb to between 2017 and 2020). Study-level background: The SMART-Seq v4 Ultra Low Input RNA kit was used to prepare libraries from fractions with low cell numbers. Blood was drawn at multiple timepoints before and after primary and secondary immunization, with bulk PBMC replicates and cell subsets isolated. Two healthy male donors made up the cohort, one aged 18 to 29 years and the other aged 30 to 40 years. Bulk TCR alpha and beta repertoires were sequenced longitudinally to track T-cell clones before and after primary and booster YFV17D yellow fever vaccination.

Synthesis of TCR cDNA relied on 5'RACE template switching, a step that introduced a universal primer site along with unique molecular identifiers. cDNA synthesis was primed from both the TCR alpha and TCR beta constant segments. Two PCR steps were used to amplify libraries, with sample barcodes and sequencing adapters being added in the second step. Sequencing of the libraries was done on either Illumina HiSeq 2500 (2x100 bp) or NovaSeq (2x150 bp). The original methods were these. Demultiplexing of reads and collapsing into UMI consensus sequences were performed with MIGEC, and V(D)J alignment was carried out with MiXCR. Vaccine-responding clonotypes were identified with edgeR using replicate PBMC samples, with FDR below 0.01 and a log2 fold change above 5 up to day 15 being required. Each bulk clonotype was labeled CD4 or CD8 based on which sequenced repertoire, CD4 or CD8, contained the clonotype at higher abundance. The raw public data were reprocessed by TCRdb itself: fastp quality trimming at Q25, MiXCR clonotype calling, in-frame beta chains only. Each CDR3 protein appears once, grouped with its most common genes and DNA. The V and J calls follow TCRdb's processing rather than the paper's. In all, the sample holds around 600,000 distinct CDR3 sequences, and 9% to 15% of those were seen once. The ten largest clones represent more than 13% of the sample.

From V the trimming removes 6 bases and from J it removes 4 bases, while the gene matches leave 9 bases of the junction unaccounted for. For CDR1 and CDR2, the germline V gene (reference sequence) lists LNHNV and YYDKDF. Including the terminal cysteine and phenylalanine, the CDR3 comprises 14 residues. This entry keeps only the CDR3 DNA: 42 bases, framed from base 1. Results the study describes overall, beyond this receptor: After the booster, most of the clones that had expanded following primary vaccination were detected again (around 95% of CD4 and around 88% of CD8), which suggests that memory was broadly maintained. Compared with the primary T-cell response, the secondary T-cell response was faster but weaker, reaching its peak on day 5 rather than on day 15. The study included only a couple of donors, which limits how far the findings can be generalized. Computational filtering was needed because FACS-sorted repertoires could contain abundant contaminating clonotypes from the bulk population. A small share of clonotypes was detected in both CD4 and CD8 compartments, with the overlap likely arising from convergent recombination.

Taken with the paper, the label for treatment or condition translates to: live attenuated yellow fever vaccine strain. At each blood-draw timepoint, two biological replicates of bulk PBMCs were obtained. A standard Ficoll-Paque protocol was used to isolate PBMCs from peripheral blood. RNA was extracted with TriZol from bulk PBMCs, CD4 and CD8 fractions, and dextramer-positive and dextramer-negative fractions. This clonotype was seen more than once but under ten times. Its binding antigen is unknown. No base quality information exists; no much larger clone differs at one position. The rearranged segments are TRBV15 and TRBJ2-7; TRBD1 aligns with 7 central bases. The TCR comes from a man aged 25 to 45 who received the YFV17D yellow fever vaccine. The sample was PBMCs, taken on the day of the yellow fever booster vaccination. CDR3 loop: CATSRDSLTYEQYF. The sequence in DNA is TGTGCCACCAGTAGGGACAGCTTAACTTACGAGCAGTACTTC.